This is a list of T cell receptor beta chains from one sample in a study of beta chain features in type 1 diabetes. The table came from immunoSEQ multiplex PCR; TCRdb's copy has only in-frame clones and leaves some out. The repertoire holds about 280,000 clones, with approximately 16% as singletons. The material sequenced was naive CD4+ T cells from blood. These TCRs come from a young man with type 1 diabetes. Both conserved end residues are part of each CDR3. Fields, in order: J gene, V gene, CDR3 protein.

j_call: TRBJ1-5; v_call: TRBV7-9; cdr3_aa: CASSKTGDQPQHF
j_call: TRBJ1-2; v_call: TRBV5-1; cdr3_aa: CASSLGGLANYGYTF
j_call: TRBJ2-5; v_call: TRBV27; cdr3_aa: CASSLSARGETQYF
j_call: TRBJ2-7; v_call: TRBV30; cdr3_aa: CAWKPGHSYNEQYF
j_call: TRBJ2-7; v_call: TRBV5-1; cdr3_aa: CASSSRQDSYEQYF
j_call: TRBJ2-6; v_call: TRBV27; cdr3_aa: CASRRTPGQGSTGANVLTF
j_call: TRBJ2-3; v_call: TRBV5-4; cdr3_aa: CASNPGDARSTQYF
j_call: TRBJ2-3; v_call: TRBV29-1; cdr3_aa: CSGGGRATDTQYF
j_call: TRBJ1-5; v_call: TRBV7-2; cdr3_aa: CASSFRNQPQHF
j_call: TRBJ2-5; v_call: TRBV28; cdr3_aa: CASSHSSTAQETQYF
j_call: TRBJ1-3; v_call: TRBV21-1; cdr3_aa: CASMFVGSGNTIYF
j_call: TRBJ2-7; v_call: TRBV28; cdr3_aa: CASSLAGGLDEQYF
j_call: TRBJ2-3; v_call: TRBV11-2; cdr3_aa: CASSPRTGSADTQYF
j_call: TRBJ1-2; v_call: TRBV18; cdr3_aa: CASSPEDRVIKGYGYTF
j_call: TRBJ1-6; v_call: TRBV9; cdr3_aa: CASSVRTGERSPLHF
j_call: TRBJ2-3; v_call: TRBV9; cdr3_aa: CASSSSVGTDTQYF
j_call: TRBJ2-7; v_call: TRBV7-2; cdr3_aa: CASSLAGQGSEQYF
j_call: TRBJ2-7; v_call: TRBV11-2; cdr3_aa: CASSFGHREIHEQYF
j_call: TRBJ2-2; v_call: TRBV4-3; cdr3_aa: CASSQGTGLTGELFF
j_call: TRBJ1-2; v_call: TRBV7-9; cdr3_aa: CASSEGQGRGNTF
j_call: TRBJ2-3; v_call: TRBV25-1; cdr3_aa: CASSSQLDRRRYF
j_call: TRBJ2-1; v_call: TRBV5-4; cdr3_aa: CASSMGQGVGNEQFF
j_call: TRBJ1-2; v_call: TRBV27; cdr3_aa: CASRIKGAWGNYGYTF
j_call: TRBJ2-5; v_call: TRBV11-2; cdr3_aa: CASSLAGWTSDETQYF
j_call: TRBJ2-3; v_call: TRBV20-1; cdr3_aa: CSALVGDTQYF
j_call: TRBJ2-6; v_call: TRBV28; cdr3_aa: CASSFMGLRNVLTF
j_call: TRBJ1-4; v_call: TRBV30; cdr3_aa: CAWSRDRAEKLFF
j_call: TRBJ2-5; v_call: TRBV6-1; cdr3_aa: CASSPGTEETQYF
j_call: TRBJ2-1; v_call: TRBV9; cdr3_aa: CASSVDHLSGKQFF